This TCR beta chain was sequenced in a study of early T cells in non-severe SARS-CoV-2 infection. Study context: Whole-blood bulk RNA, unsorted, was sequenced, and chains were unpaired. General observations from the study: VDJdb-based matching was biased toward anti-spike CD8 responses and missed private and CD4 specificities.

The CDR3 runs 15 residues. Unmatched junction bases numbered 11, after V lost 6 bases and J lost 8 bases. Germline CDR1 and CDR2: MDHEN and SYDVKM. This clonotype has a count of ten or more. Its specificity is unknown. The protocol attached unique molecular identifiers to individual cDNA molecules. TCRdb processed the 5' RACE reads anew with MiXCR; each CDR3 protein has one entry. The repertoire holds 25,000 to 35,000 distinct CDR3 sequences, around 5.8% seen once, with 5% to 5.5% in the top ten. The gene calls are TRBV28 and TRBJ2-1; 9 nucleotides line up with TRBD2. This TCR derives from an adult who was a healthcare worker with PCR-confirmed SARS-CoV-2 infection or an uninfected control (not recorded which). Sequenced input: whole blood. The CDR3 DNA is TGTGCCAGCAGGGGAGCGGGAGGAAATATCGATGAGCAGTTCTTC. Translated, it gives CASRGAGGNIDEQFF.